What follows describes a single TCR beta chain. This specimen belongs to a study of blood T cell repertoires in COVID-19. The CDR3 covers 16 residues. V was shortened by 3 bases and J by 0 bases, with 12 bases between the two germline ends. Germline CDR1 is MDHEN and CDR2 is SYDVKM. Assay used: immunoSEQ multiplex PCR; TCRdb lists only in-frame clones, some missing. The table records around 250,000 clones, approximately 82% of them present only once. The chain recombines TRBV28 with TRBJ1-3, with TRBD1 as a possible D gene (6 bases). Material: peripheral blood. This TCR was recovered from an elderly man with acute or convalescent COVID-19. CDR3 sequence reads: CASSLGATNSGNTIYF. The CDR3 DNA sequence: TGTGCCAGCAGTTTGGGGGCAACAAACTCTGGAAACACCATATATTTT.